Sequencing of this TCR beta chain was carried out in a study of response to subunit inactivated influenza vaccine. This clonotype is a singleton in its sample. Its specificity is unknown. The study, taken as a whole, reports: A suggestion made by the authors is that each seasonal influenza vaccination recruits few new T cells.

V lost 1 base to trimming and J lost 1 base, with 10 bases between them. The CDR3 consists of 15 residues. The germline gives CDR1 SGHTA, CDR2 FQGNSA. TCRdb fed the RT-PCR reads into MiXCR, producing one record per CDR3 protein. The table lists about 830,000 distinct CDR3 sequences, 18% of them singletons. The sample consisted of PBMCs from blood, taken about 5 days after vaccination. The rearrangement uses TRBV7-2 and TRBJ1-1; the D is unclear. This TCR came from a man aged 45-65 years who received an inactivated influenza vaccine. The CDR3 protein is CASSLVAAPNTEAFF. DNA of the CDR3: TGTGCCAGCAGCTTAGTGGCAGCCCCGAACACTGAAGCTTTCTTT.